This TCR beta chain was found in a study of blood T cells in healthy people across ages. This clonotype has a handful of counts. Combining a sample-barcoded 5' primer with a J-beta primer mix, a second PCR ran for about 7 to 12 cycles. Every sample returned 2.5 million or more CDR3-containing paired-end reads. TCRdb fed the 5' RACE reads into MiXCR, producing one record per CDR3 protein. The repertoire holds some 1.5 million distinct CDR3 sequences, with 28% as singletons. Germline-derived CDR1 and CDR2 are DFQATT and SNEGSKA (reference sequence). The CDR3 extends over 15 amino acids. After removal of 1 base from V and 6 bases from J, the junction contained 8 bases not matched to a gene.

The V and J genes are TRBV20-1 and TRBJ2-1; 8 bases map to TRBD2. This clonotype originated in a woman in her twenties or thirties in good health. The sequenced material came from blood. The chain's CDR3 is CSARGGSGAPNEQFF. The CDR3 DNA reads TGCAGTGCTAGAGGGGGTAGCGGGGCCCCCAATGAGCAGTTCTTC.